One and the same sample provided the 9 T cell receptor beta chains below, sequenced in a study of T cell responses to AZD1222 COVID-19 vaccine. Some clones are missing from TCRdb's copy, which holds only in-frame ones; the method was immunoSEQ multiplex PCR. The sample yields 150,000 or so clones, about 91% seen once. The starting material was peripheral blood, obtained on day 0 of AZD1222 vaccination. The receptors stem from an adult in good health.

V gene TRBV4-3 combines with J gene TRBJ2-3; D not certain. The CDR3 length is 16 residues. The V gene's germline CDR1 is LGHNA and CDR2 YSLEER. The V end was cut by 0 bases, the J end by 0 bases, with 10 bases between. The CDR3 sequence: CASSQEPSSSTDTQYF. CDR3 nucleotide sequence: TGCGCCAGCAGCCAAGAACCCTCCTCTAGCACAGATACGCAGTATTTT.

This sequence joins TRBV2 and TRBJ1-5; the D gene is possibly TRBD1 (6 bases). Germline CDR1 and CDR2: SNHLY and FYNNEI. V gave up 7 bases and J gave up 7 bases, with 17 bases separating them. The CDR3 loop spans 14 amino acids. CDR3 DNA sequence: TGTGCCAGCAATGGGGGGGCAGTGAACCAGCCCCAGCATTTT. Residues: CASNGGAVNQPQHF.

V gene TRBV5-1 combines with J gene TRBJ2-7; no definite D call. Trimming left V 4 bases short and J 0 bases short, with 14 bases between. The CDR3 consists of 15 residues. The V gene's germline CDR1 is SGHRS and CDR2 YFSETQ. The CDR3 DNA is TGCGCCAGCAGCCTGGACGCGGCGGCCTCCTACGAGCAGTACTTC. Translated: CASSLDAAASYEQYF.

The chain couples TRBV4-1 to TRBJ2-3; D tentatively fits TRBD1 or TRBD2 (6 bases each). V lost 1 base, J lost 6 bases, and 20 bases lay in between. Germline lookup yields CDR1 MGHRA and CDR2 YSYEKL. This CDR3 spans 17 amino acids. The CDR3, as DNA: TGCGCCAGCAGCCAAGGGTCGGGGGCCCCCCGAGTCGATACGCAGTATTTT. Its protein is CASSQGSGAPRVDTQYF.

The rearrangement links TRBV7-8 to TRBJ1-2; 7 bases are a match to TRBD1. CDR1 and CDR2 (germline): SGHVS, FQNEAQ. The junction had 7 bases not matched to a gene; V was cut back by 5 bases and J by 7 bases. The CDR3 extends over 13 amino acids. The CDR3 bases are TGTGCCAGCAGCCCCCTGGGACAGTTTGGCTACACCTTC. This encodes CASSPLGQFGYTF. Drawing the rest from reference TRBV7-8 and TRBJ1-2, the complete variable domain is GAGVSQSPRYKVAKRGQDVALRCDPISGHVSLFWYQQALGQGPEFLTYFQNEAQLDKSGLPSDRFFAERPEGSVSTLKIQRTQQEDSAVYLCASSPLGQFGYTFGSGTRLTVV.

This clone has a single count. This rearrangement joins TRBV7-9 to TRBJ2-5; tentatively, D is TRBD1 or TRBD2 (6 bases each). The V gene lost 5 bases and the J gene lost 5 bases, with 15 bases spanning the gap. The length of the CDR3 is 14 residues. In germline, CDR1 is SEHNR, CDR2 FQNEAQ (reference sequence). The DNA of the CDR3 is TGTGCCAGCAGCGGGGGGCGCCGGGAGGAGACCCAGTACTTC. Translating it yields CASSGGRREETQYF.

CDR3 loop: CASSQQGAPYEQYF. CDR3 in DNA: TGTGCCAGCAGTCAACAGGGGGCCCCCTACGAGCAGTACTTC. The gene calls are TRBV5-4 and TRBJ2-7, with 9 bases lining up with TRBD1. CDR1 and CDR2 (germline): SGHNT, YYREEE (reference sequence). J was trimmed by 2 bases and V by 5 bases; bases with no gene match: 5. The CDR3 has 14 residues. The entire variable domain, with the rest obtained from reference TRBV5-4 and TRBJ2-7, is as follows: ETGVTQSPTHLIKTRGQQVTLRCSSQSGHNTVSWYQQALGQGPQFIFQYYREEENGRGNFPPRFSGLQFPNYSSELNVNALELDDSALYLCASSQQGAPYEQYFGPGTRLTVT.

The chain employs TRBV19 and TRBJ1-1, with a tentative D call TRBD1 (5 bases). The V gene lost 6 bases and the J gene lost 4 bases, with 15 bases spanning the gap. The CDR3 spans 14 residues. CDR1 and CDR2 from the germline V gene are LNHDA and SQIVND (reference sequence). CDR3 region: CASSVGVTGTEAFF. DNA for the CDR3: TGTGCCAGTAGCGTGGGGGTTACGGGCACTGAAGCTTTCTTT.

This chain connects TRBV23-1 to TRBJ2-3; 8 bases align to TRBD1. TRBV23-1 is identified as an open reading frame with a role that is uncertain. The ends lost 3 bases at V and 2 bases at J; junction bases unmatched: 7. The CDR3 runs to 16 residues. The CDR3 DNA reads TGCGCCAGCAGTCAGCGTTGGGGACAGGACACAGATACGCAGTATTTT. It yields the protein CASSQRWGQDTDTQYF.